Listed here is a single T cell receptor (beta chain). The data stem from a study of blood T cell repertoires in COVID-19. The V and J ends lost 0 bases and 1 base respectively, with 9 bases between them. The CDR3 covers 15 residues. Germline V lookup: CDR1 MNHNY, CDR2 SVGAGI (reference sequence). Original handling: For nucleated cells, counts were estimated from reference gene primer amplification. Some clones are missing from TCRdb's copy, which holds only in-frame ones; the method was immunoSEQ multiplex PCR. D and trimming were read from the DNA, whereas the V and J calls and clone size are those reported in that table. The sample records more than 100,000 clones, less than 90% being singletons.

V gene TRBV6-6 combines with J gene TRBJ1-1, with a tentative D call TRBD1 (5 bases). The receptor was derived from a human donor in a cohort sampled during active COVID-19. Sequencing was carried out using peripheral blood. CDR3 loop: CASSYSGGPNTEAFF. Written as DNA, the CDR3 is TGTGCCAGCAGTTACTCCGGGGGACCGAACACTGAAGCTTTCTTT.